These 22 T cell receptor beta chains were all obtained from the same sample, sequenced in a study of shared clonotypes between healthy human individuals. Sequencing used immunoSEQ multiplex PCR; TCRdb keeps in-frame clones, though not all of them. The sample includes some 600,000 clones, 96% of them seen just once. Naive CD8 cells lacked CD45RO and underwent positive selection for CCR7, leaving out terminally differentiated effector memory CD45RA+ cells. The source material was naive CD8+ T cells sorted from blood. Receptors were obtained from a woman aged 30 to 39 in good health.

This rearrangement joins TRBV2 to TRBJ2-7; 14 bases map to TRBD2. V shed 5 bases, J shed 1 base, and the junction held 7 bases outside the gene matches. Germline V gene data show CDR1 as SNHLY and CDR2 as FYNNEI. The CDR3 consists of 17 residues. The CDR3 DNA reads as TGTGCCAGCAGTACTGGGACTAGCGGGAGCAATTCCTACGAGCAGTACTTC. Encoded protein: CASSTGTSGSNSYEQYF.

J is TRBJ2-1 and V is TRBV5-4, with 9 bases aligning to TRBD2. The V gene end was trimmed by 4 bases and the J gene end by 6 bases; junction bases not matched to a gene: 11. The germline V gene encodes CDR1 SGHNT and CDR2 YYREEE (reference sequence). The CDR3 has 16 amino acids. This chain's CDR3 is CASSLDPGLATNEQFF. CDR3 nucleotides: TGTGCCAGCAGCCTAGATCCGGGACTAGCAACCAATGAGCAGTTCTTC.

V is TRBV5-4 and J is TRBJ2-3; tentative D call: TRBD2 (5 bases). Germline values: CDR1 SGHNT, CDR2 YYREEE (reference sequence). This CDR3 region has 14 residues. V was pared by 6 bases and J by 1 base, with 12 bases between. CDR3 protein: CASTNTGGTDTQYF. The CDR3 nucleotides read TGTGCCAGCACAAATACCGGGGGCACAGATACGCAGTATTTT.

CDR3 nucleotides: TGTGCCAGCAGCGTGATTAACACTGAAGCTTTCTTT. Amino acids: CASSVINTEAFF. V and J are TRBV7-9 and TRBJ1-1; unclear D gene. Trimming took 5 bases from V and 2 from J, leaving 6 bases between them. Germline assignment: CDR1 SEHNR and CDR2 FQNEAQ (reference sequence). The CDR3 is 12 amino acids.

The rearrangement uses TRBV30 and TRBJ2-1; 12 nucleotides match TRBD2. The germline V gene has CDR1 GTSNPN and CDR2 SVGIG (reference sequence). CDR3 length: 18 residues. J lost 0 bases, V lost 5 bases, and 11 bases had no gene match. DNA of the CDR3: TGTGCCTGGCTAACCGGGACTAGCGGGCCGAGCTCCTACAATGAGCAGTTCTTC. It codes for CAWLTGTSGPSSYNEQFF.

The rearrangement links TRBV19 to TRBJ2-7, with 11 bases identical to TRBD1. Trimming at V came to 3 bases and at J to 2 bases, leaving 6 bases not matched to a gene. CDR1 is LNHDA and CDR2 is SQIVND in the germline V gene (reference sequence). This CDR3 contains 16 residues. The CDR3 loop reads CASSMRPGQGAYEQYF. The CDR3 bases are TGTGCCAGTAGTATGCGCCCGGGACAGGGGGCCTACGAGCAGTACTTC.

The V call is TRBV5-4, the J call TRBJ2-7; no definite D call. V was pared by 2 bases and J by 5 bases, with 17 bases between. CDR3 length: 15 residues. The germline CDR1 and CDR2 sequences are SGHNT and YYREEE (reference sequence). In nucleotides, the CDR3 is TGTGCCAGCAGCTTTGAATCTGACTTCCTTAACGAGCAGTACTTC. This sequence encodes CASSFESDFLNEQYF.

The CDR3 nucleotides are TGTGCCAGCAGTTACCTCAGCTTCTATGGCTACACCTTC. It yields the protein CASSYLSFYGYTF. The chain combines TRBV6-5 with TRBJ1-2; no clear D. Germline V gives CDR1 MNHEY, CDR2 SVGAGI. Trimming removed 2 bases at V and 4 bases at J, with 8 bases between. The CDR3 is 13 residues long.

The chain has TRBV10-3 and TRBJ2-3; 13 positions match TRBD2. Losses at the gene ends were 2 bases for V and 0 bases for J; bases not matched to a gene: 11. Germline CDR1 is ENHRY and CDR2 is SYGVKD. The CDR3 contains 20 residues. The CDR3 DNA follows: TGTGCCATCAGTGAGACCGACCCGGGACTAGCGGGACCTAGCACAGATACGCAGTATTTT. The encoded protein is CAISETDPGLAGPSTDTQYF.

This clone was recorded only once. This chain links TRBV9 with TRBJ2-7, with D hard to call. Germline CDR1 reads SGDLS; CDR2 reads YYNGEE. The CDR3 is made up of 12 amino acids. Between the trimmed V and J ends, which lost 0 bases and 7 bases, there was a span of 8 bases. The CDR3 DNA sequence: TGTGCCAGCAGCGTAGAGGGTCGAGAGCAGTACTTC. This codes for CASSVEGREQYF.

The rearrangement joins TRBV7-9 to TRBJ2-3; no firm D call. The CDR3 sequence is 13 residues long. V was cut by 2 bases and J by 4 bases, with 7 bases left in between. Looked up from germline, CDR1 is SEHNR and CDR2 is FQNEAQ (reference sequence). The CDR3 coding sequence is TGTGCCAGCAGCTTAATACAACCAGATACGCAGTATTTT. Translation gives CASSLIQPDTQYF.

The chain uses TRBV5-4 and TRBJ2-1, with D hard to call. Trimming cost V 7 bases and J 8 bases, with 16 bases left between them. This CDR3 contains 13 residues. Per germline, CDR1 SGHNT and CDR2 YYREEE (reference sequence). CDR3 sequence (DNA): TGTGCCAGCGGACGCACGGAGATGGATGAGCAGTTCTTC. Translating it yields CASGRTEMDEQFF.

Details on this clone: Other DNA sequences of this sample code for an identical CDR3. The gene calls are TRBV6-5 and TRBJ2-5; 9 bases line up with TRBD1. CDR3 length: 14 amino acids. V lost 2 bases to trimming and J lost 5 bases; unmatched junction nucleotides: 3. The germline V gene encodes CDR1 MNHEY and CDR2 SVGAGI. Here the CDR3 DNA reads TGTGCCAGCAGTTACGGACAGGGGAGGGAGACCCAGTACTTC. Translating gives CASSYGQGRETQYF.

The genes are TRBV9 and TRBJ1-2, with D possibly TRBD1 on 5 matching bases. Germline CDR1 and CDR2: SGDLS and YYNGEE. V lost 5 bases and J lost 8, with 13 bases in between. This CDR3 contains 12 residues. The CDR3 nucleotides are TGTGCCAGCAGGACCGGGGCGGGAGGCTACACCTTC. It specifies CASRTGAGGYTF.

The genes are TRBV28 and TRBJ2-2; TRBD1 matches 10 bases. Trimming cost V 5 bases and J 4 bases; bases outside gene matches: 4. This CDR3 is 15 amino acids long. In germline, CDR1 is MDHEN, CDR2 SYDVKM. The chain's CDR3 is CASSPRTGGTGELFF. The CDR3 coding sequence is TGTGCCAGCAGTCCCCGGACAGGGGGCACCGGGGAGCTGTTTTTT. Drawing the rest from reference TRBV28 and TRBJ2-2, the complete variable domain is DVKVTQSSRYLVKRTGEKVFLECVQDMDHENMFWYRQDPGLGLRLIYFSYDVKMKEKGDIPEGYSVSREKKERFSLILESASTNQTSMYLCASSPRTGGTGELFFGEGSRLTVL.

A single count supports this clone. The V call is TRBV18, the J call TRBJ1-4; D gene unclear. This CDR3 comprises 15 residues. V was cut by 4 bases and J by 6 bases, with 15 bases left in between. CDR1 and CDR2 (germline): KGHSH, LQKENI. The CDR3 DNA is TGTGCCAGCTCACTTCCCCAGGTGGAGTATGAAAAACTGTTTTTT. This encodes CASSLPQVEYEKLFF.

The rearrangement joins TRBV7-8 to TRBJ1-2; no firm D call. The germline V gene has CDR1 SGHVS and CDR2 FQNEAQ. Trimming stripped 1 base from V and 7 bases from J, with 10 bases between. This CDR3 is built from 13 residues. CDR3 DNA sequence: TGTGCCAGCAGCTTAGTACAATCGGGTGGCTACACCTTC. It translates to CASSLVQSGGYTF.

This sequence joins TRBV29-1 and TRBJ1-3; D perhaps matches TRBD1 (5 bases). Trimming cost V 5 bases and J 0 bases, with 17 bases left between them. The germline V gene encodes CDR1 SQVTM and CDR2 ANQGSEA. The CDR3 runs to 16 residues. CDR3 protein: CSVTLDGTDSGNTIYF. In DNA, the CDR3 is TGCAGCGTTACCCTCGACGGGACGGACTCTGGAAACACCATATATTTT.

The chain joins TRBV5-1 to TRBJ2-1; 11 nucleotides agree with TRBD2. The CDR3 has 15 residues. CDR1 SGHRS and CDR2 YFSETQ come from the germline V gene. J was trimmed by 4 bases and V by 5 bases; bases with no gene match: 5. The CDR3 loop reads CASRTGTSGYNEQFF. The CDR3 DNA follows: TGCGCCAGCAGAACCGGGACTAGCGGATACAATGAGCAGTTCTTC. Full variable domain (missing parts from reference TRBV5-1 and TRBJ2-1): KAGVTQTPRYLIKTRGQQVTLSCSPISGHRSVSWYQQTPGQGLQFLFEYFSETQRNKGNFPGRFSGRQFSNSRSEMNVSTLELGDSALYLCASRTGTSGYNEQFFGPGTRLTVL.

The rearrangement joins TRBV7-2 to TRBJ2-7, with 7 nucleotides matching TRBD2. This CDR3 has 15 amino acids. V shed 3 bases, J shed 1 base, and the junction held 6 bases outside the gene matches. Germline V gene lookup returns CDR1 SGHTA and CDR2 FQGNSA. CDR3 DNA: TGTGCCAGCAGCTTCCATTCTAGCGGATCCTACGAGCAGTACTTC. It codes for CASSFHSSGSYEQYF.

This chain links TRBV2 with TRBJ1-2; 8 nucleotides line up with TRBD1. V shed 6 bases, J shed 8 bases, and the junction held 5 bases outside the gene matches. There are 12 residues in the CDR3. Germline V lookup: CDR1 SNHLY, CDR2 FYNNEI. The CDR3 region is CASRATGEGYTF. Here the CDR3 DNA reads TGTGCCAGCAGGGCGACAGGGGAGGGCTACACCTTC.

The chain is built from TRBV7-8 and TRBJ1-1; the D gene is possibly TRBD1 (5 bases). This CDR3 has 18 residues. V lost 2 bases to trimming and J lost 0 bases, with 19 bases between them. Germline V lookup: CDR1 SGHVS, CDR2 FQNEAQ. Written as DNA, the CDR3 is TGTGCCAGCAGCTTATGGTTAAGCGGGGGAGCTATGAACACTGAAGCTTTCTTT. It specifies CASSLWLSGGAMNTEAFF.